Listed below are T cell receptor beta chains from one sample, sequenced in a study of CD8+ T cells in alopecia areata. Sequencing used immunoSEQ multiplex PCR; TCRdb keeps in-frame clones, though not all of them. This table holds 30,000 to 40,000 clones, more than 60% found once. Source material: NKG2D-low CD8+ T cells sorted from blood. The receptor source for this set is a human donor with alopecia areata. CDR3s include the opening cysteine and the closing phenylalanine or tryptophan. D genes are given only for firm matches. A clone size is listed for some rows: how often the clone was seen (once, few, many), or a class if it is expanded.

cdr3_aa cdr3_nt clone_size cdr3_length j_call d_call v_call
CSVEDLGGNYGYTF TGCAGCGTTGAAGATCTTGGAGGGAACTATGGCTACACCTTC NA 14 TRBJ1-2 NA TRBV29-1
CSVDVGSQGVYEQYF TGCAGCGTTGACGTAGGAAGTCAGGGGGTCTACGAGCAGTACTTC NA 15 TRBJ2-7 TRBD1 TRBV29-1
CASSPQGGRQPQHF TGTGCCAGCAGTCCACAGGGGGGGCGTCAGCCCCAGCATTTT NA 14 TRBJ1-5 TRBD1 TRBV6-5
CASSPTSGGADTQYF TGTGCCAGCTCACCAACTAGCGGGGGGGCCGATACGCAGTATTTT NA 15 TRBJ2-3 TRBD2 TRBV18
CAIRPGSSYEQYF TGTGCCATCAGACCGGGGAGCTCCTACGAGCAGTACTTC NA 13 TRBJ2-7 NA TRBV10-3
CAWSVKGGPTYEQYF TGTGCCTGGAGTGTTAAAGGAGGACCTACCTACGAGCAGTACTTC NA 15 TRBJ2-7 NA TRBV30
CASGVLSGELFF TGTGCCAGCGGGGTCTTGTCCGGGGAGCTGTTTTTT NA 12 TRBJ2-2 NA TRBV9
CASSLGTSGGHFTDTQYF TGTGCCAGCAGCTTAGGGACTAGCGGGGGCCATTTCACAGATACGCAGTATTTT NA 18 TRBJ2-3 TRBD2 TRBV7-2
CASSEGTGGSWEQFF TGTGCCAGCAGTGAAGGGACAGGGGGATCTTGGGAGCAGTTCTTC NA 15 TRBJ2-1 TRBD1 TRBV6-1
CASSSGFLEQYF TGTGCCAGCAGTTCGGGTTTTCTGGAGCAGTACTTC NA 12 TRBJ2-7 NA TRBV6-5
CAWSDSGIRKNIQYF TGTGCCTGGAGTGATTCCGGGATTAGAAAAAACATTCAGTACTTC NA 15 TRBJ2-4 NA TRBV30
CASSSPGGLAGTYEQYF TGTGCCAGCAGCTCCCCAGGAGGGCTAGCGGGGACCTACGAGCAGTACTTC NA 17 TRBJ2-7 TRBD2 TRBV25-1
CASSGTSGSDEQFF TGTGCCAGCAGTGGGACTAGCGGGAGCGATGAGCAGTTCTTC NA 14 TRBJ2-1 TRBD2 TRBV6-1
CSVDQGSRTDTQYF TGCAGCGTTGATCAGGGTAGCCGCACAGATACGCAGTATTTT NA 14 TRBJ2-3 NA TRBV29-1
CASSVGGTNTEAFF TGTGCCAGCAGTGTGGGAGGGACGAACACTGAAGCTTTCTTT few 14 TRBJ1-1 NA TRBV6-4
CSVGQGGGANVLTF TGCAGCGTGGGACAGGGCGGGGGGGCCAACGTCCTGACTTTC once 14 TRBJ2-6 TRBD1 TRBV29-1
CSARGLLGGELFF TGCAGCGCGAGGGGACTATTGGGCGGGGAGCTGTTTTTT NA 13 TRBJ2-2 TRBD2 TRBV29-1
CASSIRTINTGELFF TGTGCCAGCAGCATAAGGACTATTAACACCGGGGAGCTGTTTTTT NA 15 TRBJ2-2 NA TRBV5-4
CATSFAGDTGELFF TGTGCCACCAGTTTCGCAGGGGACACCGGGGAGCTGTTTTTT medium-sized 14 TRBJ2-2 NA TRBV15
CSVEDGTSGGNSYEQYF TGCAGCGTTGAAGATGGGACTAGCGGGGGTAACTCCTACGAGCAGTACTTC NA 17 TRBJ2-7 TRBD2 TRBV29-1
CASTSWGQEYF TGTGCCAGCACGTCGTGGGGCCAGGAGTACTTC NA 11 TRBJ2-7 NA TRBV27
CATSRGTSGSSYNEQFF TGTGCCACCAGCAGAGGGACTAGCGGAAGCTCCTACAATGAGCAGTTCTTC NA 17 TRBJ2-1 TRBD2 TRBV15
CASSPPGTVYNEQFF TGTGCCAGCTCACCACCCGGGACGGTGTACAATGAGCAGTTCTTC NA 15 TRBJ2-1 NA TRBV18
CAWSGGGQETQYF TGTGCCTGGAGTGGCGGGGGGCAAGAGACCCAGTACTTC NA 13 TRBJ2-5 TRBD2 TRBV30
CSVWLRDWFFDEQFF TGCAGCGTTTGGCTCCGGGACTGGTTTTTTGATGAGCAGTTCTTC NA 15 TRBJ2-1 NA TRBV29-1
CASSQSGRGAFF TGCGCCAGCAGTCAATCGGGGAGGGGGGCTTTCTTT NA 12 TRBJ1-1 NA TRBV23-1
CASSRRQAPNQPQHF TGTGCCAGCAGTCGAAGACAGGCGCCCAATCAGCCCCAGCATTTT NA 15 TRBJ1-5 NA TRBV6-5
CASSLGTGAAGRMDGYTF TGTGCCAGCAGCTTGGGAACCGGTGCAGCCGGGAGGATGGATGGCTACACCTTC NA 18 TRBJ1-2 NA TRBV7-9
CIQGYEQYF TGCATTCAGGGCTACGAGCAGTACTTC once 9 TRBJ2-7 NA TRBV29-1
CASSLAVGDSPLHF TGTGCCAGCAGCTTAGCGGTCGGGGATTCACCCCTCCACTTT NA 14 TRBJ1-6 NA TRBV7-9
CASSSDPDRAFFEQYF TGTGCCAGCAGCTCCGACCCGGACAGGGCATTCTTCGAGCAGTACTTC medium-sized 16 TRBJ2-7 TRBD1 TRBV13
CASSFSGSGNEQFF TGTGCCAGCAGCTTTAGCGGGAGTGGCAATGAGCAGTTCTTC NA 14 TRBJ2-1 TRBD2 TRBV7-6
CSVPGLAGTYEQYF TGCAGCGTCCCGGGACTAGCGGGGACCTACGAGCAGTACTTC once 14 TRBJ2-7 TRBD2 TRBV29-1
CASSLAGEAYEQYF TGTGCCAGCAGCTTAGCGGGGGAAGCCTACGAGCAGTACTTC NA 14 TRBJ2-7 NA TRBV7-9
CASSLGQLNEQFF TGTGCCAGCAGCTTGGGGCAACTTAATGAGCAGTTCTTC NA 13 TRBJ2-1 NA TRBV5-6
CASSSTGPGEDEAFF TGTGCCAGCAGCTCAACAGGGCCAGGGGAAGATGAAGCTTTCTTT NA 15 TRBJ1-1 NA TRBV7-9
CASSQDRGGSYEQYF TGCGCCAGCAGCCAAGACAGGGGAGGCTCCTACGAGCAGTACTTC once 15 TRBJ2-7 NA TRBV4-1
CASSEDRGLAKNIQYF TGTGCCAGCAGTGAAGACAGGGGCCTAGCCAAAAACATTCAGTACTTC NA 16 TRBJ2-4 TRBD1 TRBV27
CASSQYPTGGHEQYF TGTGCCAGCAGCCAATACCCCACAGGGGGCCACGAGCAGTACTTC NA 15 TRBJ2-7 TRBD1 TRBV27
CSATDKQGWSSYEQYF TGCAGCGCCACAGACAAACAGGGCTGGAGCTCCTACGAGCAGTACTTC NA 16 TRBJ2-7 NA TRBV29-1
CSVEGSGYTDTQYF TGCAGCGTTGAGGGTAGCGGTTACACAGATACGCAGTATTTT few 14 TRBJ2-3 NA TRBV29-1
CATSRGEGRIEEKLFF TGTGCCACCAGCAGAGGGGAAGGACGGATCGAGGAAAAACTGTTTTTT few 16 TRBJ1-4 NA TRBV15
CASSLDTDSYEQYF TGTGCCAGCAGCTTAGATACAGACTCCTACGAGCAGTACTTC NA 14 TRBJ2-7 NA TRBV7-9
CASSLLGNSGGQPQHF TGTGCCAGCAGCCTTCTTGGGAATTCAGGGGGTCAGCCCCAGCATTTT few 16 TRBJ1-5 TRBD1 TRBV7-8
CASSVGLAQPDTQYF TGTGCCAGCAGCGTAGGACTAGCCCAACCAGATACGCAGTATTTT once 15 TRBJ2-3 TRBD2 TRBV9
CSARDGFSYEQYF TGCAGCGCCCGGGACGGGTTCTCCTACGAGCAGTACTTC NA 13 TRBJ2-7 NA TRBV29-1
CAWSVGGNQPQHF TGTGCCTGGAGTGTAGGTGGCAATCAGCCCCAGCATTTT NA 13 TRBJ1-5 NA TRBV30
CASSLRTGIVETQYF TGTGCCAGCAGTCTCCGGACAGGGATAGTGGAGACCCAGTACTTC NA 15 TRBJ2-5 TRBD1 TRBV27
CASSPGLAGVNEQFF TGTGCCAGCAGCCCAGGACTAGCGGGAGTCAATGAGCAGTTCTTC once 15 TRBJ2-1 TRBD2 TRBV27
CASSQCPGDEQYF TGCGCCAGCAGTCAATGCCCAGGGGACGAGCAGTACTTC NA 13 TRBJ2-7 NA TRBV23-1
CASSLGQGVSYEQYF TGCGCCAGCAGCTTGGGACAGGGGGTATCCTACGAGCAGTACTTC NA 15 TRBJ2-7 TRBD1 TRBV5-1
CASSQGIYSQETQYF TGCGCCAGCAGCCAAGGGATATATTCCCAAGAGACCCAGTACTTC NA 15 TRBJ2-5 NA TRBV4-3